The subject of this entry is one TCR beta chain. This specimen belongs to a study of T cells in Graves' hyperthyroidism and ophthalmopathy. Looked up from germline, CDR1 is MGHRA and CDR2 is YSYEKL. The CDR3 is 14 amino acids. Trimming stripped 4 bases from V and 4 bases from J, with 13 bases between. Using RNA transcripts as the source, TCR beta CDR3 regions were amplified. A first-round RT-PCR of the TCR CDR3 used the HTBI primer set. MiXCR, run by TCRdb on the multiplex PCR reads, gives a single entry per CDR3 protein. The repertoire has 400,000 to 450,000 distinct CDR3 sequences, roughly 14% of them found once; the top ten carry about 12%. Exclusion of patients followed from uncontrolled infection, other autoimmune disease, pregnancy or lactation.

The clonotype originates from a man in his late teens or twenties with Graves' ophthalmopathy. The chain recombines TRBV4-1 with TRBJ2-5; a weak D match, TRBD2 (5 bases). The material sequenced was blood. CDR3 amino acids: CASSLRPAGETQYF. Written as DNA, the CDR3 is TGCGCCAGCAGCCTAAGACCGGCGGGAGAGACCCAGTACTTC.